Each of the 18 T cell receptor beta chains below was sequenced from the same sample in a study of cytomegalovirus exposure and HLA in healthy donors. PCR employed 60 Vbeta and 13 Jbeta primers. Sequencing was performed with immunoSEQ multiplex PCR; in TCRdb, only in-frame clones are kept and a portion is missing. This repertoire shows 75,000 to 100,000 clones, about 80% found once; its top ten account for about 0.53%. Sequencing was done on a sample of PBMCs. All receptors come from a man younger than 40 in good health and CMV-seronegative.

The V call is TRBV6-1, the J call TRBJ1-3; TRBD1 is a possible D gene (6 bases). Germline V lookup: CDR1 MNHNS, CDR2 SASEGT. The CDR3 consists of 15 residues. V lost 6 bases and J lost 4, with 16 bases in between. CDR3 amino acids: CASRVGGAEGNTIYF. As DNA, the CDR3 is TGTGCCAGCAGAGTTGGGGGGGCGGAAGGAAACACCATATATTTT.

This chain joins TRBV4-2 and TRBJ2-2; 8 bases are shared with TRBD2. Germline CDR1 is LGHNA and CDR2 is YNFKEQ. This CDR3 contains 17 residues. The J segment lost 7 bases and the V segment lost 3 bases, leaving 13 bases of the junction unmatched. The CDR3 loop is CASSQDPLAGGYGELFF. The CDR3, as DNA: TGTGCCAGCAGCCAGGACCCTCTGGCGGGAGGTTACGGGGAGCTGTTTTTT.

This chain uses TRBV7-3 with TRBJ2-3; D might be TRBD1 (5 bases). Germline V gene data show CDR1 as SGHTA and CDR2 as FQGTGA. V lost 5 bases, J lost 1 base, and 22 bases lay in between. The CDR3 is 18 amino acids. DNA of the CDR3: TGTGCCAGCAGCCGCCCGAAAGGGGCCGAGTCTCGCACAGATACGCAGTATTTT. Translated: CASSRPKGAESRTDTQYF.

The rearrangement links TRBV4-2 to TRBJ2-3, with TRBD2 as a possible D gene (6 bases). CDR1 is LGHNA and CDR2 is YNFKEQ in the germline V gene. Trimming removed 1 base at V and 6 bases at J, with 26 bases between. The CDR3 has 19 amino acids. CDR3 region: CASSQASFRLAGSEDTQYF. CDR3 in DNA: TGTGCCAGCAGCCAAGCTTCATTCCGATTGGCGGGATCCGAGGATACGCAGTATTTT.

In this sample, this clone turned up a few times. The V gene is TRBV10-1, the J gene TRBJ1-1; no clear D gene. The CDR3 covers 13 residues. V lost 4 bases and J 0 bases, leaving 6 bases between the germline ends. CDR1 is WNHNN and CDR2 is SYGVQD in the germline V gene (reference sequence). The CDR3 protein is CASSGQLNTEAFF. CDR3 sequence (DNA): TGCGCCAGCAGTGGGCAGTTGAACACTGAAGCTTTCTTT.

This clone was observed a single time. The rearrangement links TRBV11-3 to TRBJ1-1; maybe TRBD1 (5 bases). Trimming shortened V by 6 bases and J by 5 bases, and 10 bases separated the two germline ends. The CDR3 has 12 residues. CDR1 and CDR2 from the germline V gene are SGHNT and YENEEA. In DNA, the CDR3 is TGTGCCAGCAGAGGGGCGGGGACTGAAGCTTTCTTT. It specifies CASRGAGTEAFF.

The chain employs TRBV7-8 and TRBJ1-2, with a possible D match to TRBD1 (6 bases). From germline, CDR1 is SGHVS and CDR2 FQNEAQ. V was shortened by 3 bases and J by 2 bases, with 10 bases between the two germline ends. CDR3 length: 14 residues. In nucleotides, the CDR3 is TGTGCCAGCAGCTTCTCCGGGACAAACTATGGCTACACCTTC. As protein: CASSFSGTNYGYTF. The variable domain in full, with the rest retrieved from reference TRBV7-8 and TRBJ1-2, is GAGVSQSPRYKVAKRGQDVALRCDPISGHVSLFWYQQALGQGPEFLTYFQNEAQLDKSGLPSDRFFAERPEGSVSTLKIQRTQQEDSAVYLCASSFSGTNYGYTFGSGTRLTVV.

The chain couples TRBV6-1 to TRBJ1-5, with a tentative D call TRBD1 (5 bases). The ends were cut back, 3 bases at V and 9 bases at J, with 15 bases in the middle. The germline CDR1 and CDR2 sequences are MNHNS and SASEGT. CDR3 size: 14 residues. CDR3 sequence: CASSDRGPEMPQHF. For the CDR3, the DNA is TGTGCCAGCAGTGATAGGGGCCCCGAAATGCCCCAGCATTTT.

The chain links TRBV11-1 to TRBJ2-3; TRBD2 agrees at 9 bases. Trimming removed 5 bases from V and 1 base from J; junction bases left unmatched: 4. CDR3 length: 15 amino acids. Germline CDR1 SGHAT, CDR2 FQDESV (reference sequence). CDR3 DNA: TGTGCCAGCAGCCCAAAGCGGGAGGGCACAGATACGCAGTATTTT. Amino acids: CASSPKREGTDTQYF.

The chain combines TRBV4-1 with TRBJ1-2; a possible D gene is TRBD1 (5 bases). The V end was cut by 4 bases, the J end by 5 bases, with 11 bases between. CDR3 length: 13 residues. Per germline, CDR1 MGHRA and CDR2 YSYEKL. The CDR3 sequence: CASSPQGNYGYTF. CDR3 coding DNA: TGCGCCAGCAGCCCTCAGGGCAATTATGGCTACACCTTC.

The J gene is TRBJ1-6, the V gene TRBV19; 9 nucleotides align to TRBD1. V trimming: 4 bases; J trimming: 9 bases; junction bases outside the gene matches: 4. The CDR3 extends over 14 amino acids. Germline CDR1 reads LNHDA; CDR2 reads SQIVND (reference sequence). CDR3 in amino acids: CASSRDRVGSPLHF. CDR3 nucleotide sequence: TGTGCCAGTAGTAGGGACAGGGTTGGTTCACCCCTCCACTTT.

This clone was counted only a few times. The genes are TRBV4-2 and TRBJ1-2; possibly TRBD1 for D (5 bases). Germline V gives CDR1 LGHNA, CDR2 YNFKEQ. Trimming removed 6 bases at V and 4 bases at J, with 15 bases between. This CDR3 has 14 residues. The CDR3 DNA reads TGTGCCAGCAGGCGGCGGGGGTCCTTCTATGGCTACACCTTC. It specifies CASRRRGSFYGYTF.

This clone has a single count. The chain couples TRBV29-1 to TRBJ2-3; possible D gene TRBD1, 6 bases. Looked up from germline, CDR1 is SQVTM and CDR2 is ANQGSEA. This CDR3 spans 14 amino acids. V was pared by 4 bases and J by 2 bases, with 13 bases between. This CDR3 reads CSVGQGYHTDTQYF. The DNA of the CDR3 is TGCAGCGTTGGTCAGGGGTACCACACAGATACGCAGTATTTT.

The chain employs TRBV7-2 and TRBJ2-1; D unclear. CDR1 is SGHTA and CDR2 is FQGNSA in the germline V gene. The CDR3 spans 13 residues. V was clipped by 1 base and J by 5 bases, with 6 bases between them. Here the CDR3 reads CASSLGQNNEQFF. In nucleotides, the CDR3 is TGTGCCAGCAGCTTAGGTCAAAACAATGAGCAGTTCTTC.

V and J are TRBV9 and TRBJ2-5; 10 positions match TRBD1. CDR1 is SGDLS and CDR2 is YYNGEE in the germline V gene. The CDR3 covers 14 residues. V lost 4 bases and J lost 5; bases outside the gene matches: 5. CDR3 nucleotides: TGTGCCAGCAGCACGACAGGGGGCAGGGAGACCCAGTACTTC. It codes for CASSTTGGRETQYF. The full variable domain, in which reference TRBV9 and TRBJ2-5 provide the parts outside the CDR3, is DSGVTQTPKHLITATGQRVTLRCSPRSGDLSVYWYQQSLDQGLQFLIQYYNGEERAKGNILERFSAQQFPDLHSELNLSSLELGDSALYFCASSTTGGRETQYFGPGTRLLVL.

The chain employs TRBV5-1 and TRBJ1-3, with a possible D match to TRBD1 (6 bases). The V gene lost 0 bases and the J gene lost 0 bases, with 19 bases spanning the gap. Per the germline V gene, CDR1 is SGHRS and CDR2 is YFSETQ. The CDR3 extends over 19 amino acids. The CDR3 sequence: CASSLASRAGESSGNTIYF. CDR3 nucleotide sequence: TGCGCCAGCAGCTTGGCCTCAAGGGCAGGGGAAAGCTCTGGAAACACCATATATTTT.

Written as DNA, the CDR3 is TGTGCCAGCAGCCGAGACACTAGCGGAACCTACGAGCAGTACGTC. Translation: CASSRDTSGTYEQYV. The rearrangement links TRBV4-2 to TRBJ2-7, with 8 bases aligning to TRBD2. The CDR3 has 15 amino acids. Germline loops: CDR1 LGHNA, CDR2 YNFKEQ. V lost 4 bases and J lost 2; bases outside the gene matches: 7.

The chain links TRBV7-6 to TRBJ1-2, with 7 bases that match TRBD1. This CDR3 spans 16 amino acids. Germline CDR1 is SGHVS and CDR2 is FNYEAQ. Trimming took 4 bases from V and 8 from J; bases not matched to a gene: 16. The DNA of the CDR3 is TGTGCCAGCAGCTATTCAAACCTCAGGGGGTTCGGGGGCTACACCTTC. Translated, it gives CASSYSNLRGFGGYTF.